Reported below is one T cell receptor beta chain. In germline, CDR1 is MNHNS, CDR2 SASEGT. V gave up 0 bases and J gave up 2 bases; unmatched junction bases: 5. The CDR3 contains 16 residues. These data come from a study of blood T cell repertoires in COVID-19. Background on the study: Nucleic acid was either cDNA or gDNA, and it came from T cells, B-cell-depleted T cells, or PBMCs.

Ages ranged from about 18 to 89 years, with residence in about two dozen US areas. Participant-given clinical history determined each cohort assignment. How the authors handled the data: Estimated nucleated cell counts came from reference gene primer amplification. TCRdb's table, derived via immunoSEQ multiplex PCR, lists solely in-frame clones and lacks some. D and trimming were read from the DNA, whereas the V and J calls and clone size are those reported in that table. The sample lists approximately 260,000 clones; more than 70% were seen once. The TCR was taken from a middle-aged woman with acute COVID-19. The chain carries TRBV6-1 and TRBJ2-7, with TRBD1 matching over 9 bases. Sequences were obtained from PBMCs or T cells enriched from blood (not recorded which). The CDR3, as DNA: TGTGCCAGCAGTGAAGCACGGGACAGGGAAACCTACGAGCAGTACTTC. Amino acid sequence: CASSEARDRETYEQYF.